These T cell receptor beta chains were read from a single sample in a study of blood T cell repertoires in COVID-19. Assay: immunoSEQ multiplex PCR; the TCRdb copy retains only in-frame clones and omits some. The data contain roughly 230,000 clones, about 86% of them singletons. The material sequenced was PBMCs or T cells enriched from blood (not recorded which). Receptor source: a man aged 50 to 59 who had recovered from COVID-19. Each CDR3 is given with its conserved first and last residue. The order of the fields is CDR3 length, D gene, J gene, V gene, clone size, CDR3 protein, CDR3 DNA. A D gene is named only where the DNA matches it firmly. Size values are once, few and many counts, or a class for expanded clones, and some rows have none.

17,NA,TRBJ1-2,TRBV4-1,NA,CASSHEVSAGPIYGYTF,TGCGCCAGCAGCCATGAGGTTTCGGCAGGGCCGATTTATGGCTACACCTTC
18,TRBD1,TRBJ1-6,TRBV7-6,NA,CASSLTPGQEIVNSPLHF,TGTGCCAGCAGCTTAACCCCGGGACAGGAGATTGTGAATTCACCCCTCCACTTT
16,NA,TRBJ2-1,TRBV4-1,once,CASSPPSSGINNEQFF,TGCGCCAGCAGCCCGCCGTCCAGCGGAATCAACAATGAGCAGTTCTTC
15,NA,TRBJ1-2,TRBV6-5,NA,CASSQSRQAVYGYTF,TGTGCCAGCAGCCAATCCCGACAGGCCGTCTATGGCTACACCTTC
15,TRBD2,TRBJ2-3,TRBV28,once,CASRVGGGGGDTQYF,TGTGCCAGCAGGGTCGGCGGGGGGGGCGGAGATACGCAGTATTTT
13,NA,TRBJ1-4,TRBV12-3/TRBV12-4,NA,CASSLRQNEKLFF,TGTGCCAGCAGTTTAAGACAAAATGAAAAACTGTTTTTT
16,NA,TRBJ1-1,TRBV15,NA,CATSRDGRAANTEAFF,TGTGCCACCAGCAGAGATGGCAGGGCAGCGAACACTGAAGCTTTCTTT
14,NA,TRBJ2-3,TRBV11-3,NA,CASSAGTDTDTQYF,TGTGCCAGCAGCGCCGGGACTGACACAGATACGCAGTATTTT
15,NA,TRBJ1-4,TRBV6-2/TRBV6-3,NA,CASSYATGRGEKLFF,TGTGCCAGCAGTTACGCAACGGGGAGAGGTGAAAAACTGTTTTTT
13,NA,TRBJ1-2,TRBV5-5,NA,CASSETGAYGYTF,TGTGCCAGCAGCGAGACAGGAGCTTATGGCTACACCTTC